This entry is about one T cell receptor beta chain. This sample was taken from a study of blood T cell repertoires in COVID-19. Overall study: The United States, Italy and Spain provided the acute and convalescent COVID-19 samples. The cDNA or gDNA used as material had been derived from T cells, B-cell-depleted T cells, or PBMCs.

CDR3 size: 16 residues. Germline V gene sequence: CDR1 KGHSH, CDR2 LQKENI. V shed 4 bases and J 4 bases; nucleotides not matched to a gene: 9. Source study methods: Amplifying reference gene primers gave estimates of nucleated cell counts. Measured with immunoSEQ multiplex PCR; TCRdb has only the in-frame clones, and not every one. The V and J calls and clone size are taken from that table; D and trimming were inferred from the DNA. The table lists fewer than 200,000 clones, 80% to 90% of them singletons. The genes are TRBV18 and TRBJ1-3; TRBD1 matches 8 bases. This TCR was sampled from a man in his forties or fifties with active or convalescent COVID-19. Sequenced input: peripheral blood. The CDR3 spells CASSRDRLRRGNTIYF. The CDR3 DNA reads TGTGCCAGCTCACGGGACAGGCTTCGGAGGGGAAACACCATATATTTT.